This T cell receptor (beta chain) was captured in a study of T cells expressing NK-cell markers. Study details: Repertoires of TCR beta were obtained from T cells sorted as CD3+CD56+NKG2C+, CD3+CD56+NKG2C- and CD3+CD56-NKG2C+. Seven of the eight sequenced donors were classified as HCMV-seropositive, and one was classified as seronegative. Study observations and caveats: Similarly, these clonotypes led the CD3+CD56-NKG2C+ fraction as well in a few donors.

Production of TCR beta cDNA relied on 5'RACE template switching with UMIs. TCRdb reanalyzed the 5' RACE reads, giving one entry per CDR3 protein sequence and no DNA. Here the sample table reports approximately 380,000 distinct CDR3 sequences. About this clonotype itself: Its antigen is not known.

CDR3 length: 16 residues. Germline values: CDR1 MNHEY, CDR2 SVGEGT. Sequencing was performed on blood T cells: a sorted CD56 or NKG2C T cell subset, CD4+ or CD8+ T cells, or bulk PBMC T cells (not recorded which). The origin of this receptor is a man aged 18 to 69 in good health. The chain combines TRBV6-2 or TRBV6-3 with TRBJ2-1; TCRdb's assignment of TRBD1 cannot be checked, as there is no DNA. CDR3 in amino acids: CASSLTNPGSYNEQFF.